Presented here are 2 T cell receptor beta chains from one specimen sequenced in a study of cytomegalovirus exposure and HLA in healthy donors. Amplification used 60 Vbeta primers and 13 Jbeta primers. Some clones are missing from TCRdb's copy, which holds only in-frame ones; the method was immunoSEQ multiplex PCR. The table lists 100,000 or so clones, 76% of them singletons. Material for sequencing was PBMCs. Receptors originate from a man between 40 and 49 years old in good health and CMV-seronegative.

This chain joins TRBV4-2 and TRBJ1-5; D remains ambiguous. V shed 1 base and J shed 1 base, with 5 bases lying between them. Germline V gives CDR1 LGHNA, CDR2 YNFKEQ. This CDR3 comprises 14 residues. For the CDR3, the DNA is TGTGCCAGCAGCCAAGGGCCCAGCAATCAGCCCCAGCATTTT. Amino acid sequence: CASSQGPSNQPQHF.

V gene TRBV5-1 combines with J gene TRBJ2-3; TRBD1 matches at 12 bases. CDR1 and CDR2 from the germline V gene are SGHRS and YFSETQ. V dropped 4 bases and J dropped 3; count of bases not matched to a gene: 12. The CDR3 has 18 amino acids. The CDR3 nucleotides read TGCGCCAGCAGCAGAACCGGGACAGGGGGCGTTGAGACAGATACGCAGTATTTT. Translating gives CASSRTGTGGVETDTQYF.